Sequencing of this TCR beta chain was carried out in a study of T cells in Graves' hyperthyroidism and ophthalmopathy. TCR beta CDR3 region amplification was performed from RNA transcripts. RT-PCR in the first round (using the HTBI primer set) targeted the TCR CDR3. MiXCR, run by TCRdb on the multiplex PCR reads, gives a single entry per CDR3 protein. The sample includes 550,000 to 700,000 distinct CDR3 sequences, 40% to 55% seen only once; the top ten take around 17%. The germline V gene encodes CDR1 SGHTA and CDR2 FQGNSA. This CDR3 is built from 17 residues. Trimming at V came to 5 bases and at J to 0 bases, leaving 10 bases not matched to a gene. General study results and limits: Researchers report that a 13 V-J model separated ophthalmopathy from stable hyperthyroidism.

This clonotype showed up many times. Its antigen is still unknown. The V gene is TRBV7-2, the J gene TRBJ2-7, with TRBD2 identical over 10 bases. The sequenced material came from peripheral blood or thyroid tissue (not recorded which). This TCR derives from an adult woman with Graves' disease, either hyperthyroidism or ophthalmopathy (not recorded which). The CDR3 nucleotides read TGTGCCAGCAGCCGACGGACTAGCGGAATAAGCTCCTACGAGCAGTACTTC. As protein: CASSRRTSGISSYEQYF.